This T cell receptor beta chain was identified in a study of T cells after yellow fever vaccination. Findings of the study overall: After the booster, 95% to 98% of CD4 and more than 75% of CD8 primary-response clones were re-detected. A weaker secondary response peaked on day 5, the primary on day 15.

TCRdb independently ran MiXCR on the 5' RACE reads; one entry per CDR3 protein. The sample holds a few hundred thousand distinct CDR3 sequences, 6.9% seen once. The CDR3 length is 16 residues. This clonotype was counted between two and nine times. What it binds is not known. The rearrangement uses TRBV21-1 and TRBJ2-7. TRBV21-1 is given as a pseudogene. This clonotype originated in a man aged 30-40 years who received the YFV17D yellow fever vaccine. The sample consisted of CD4+ T cells sorted from PBMCs, taken 15 days after the yellow fever booster vaccination. The CDR3 here is CASSTETALSSYEQYF. The CDR3 DNA reads TGTGCCAGCAGCACCGAAACAGCTCTAAGCTCCTACGAGCAGTACTTC.